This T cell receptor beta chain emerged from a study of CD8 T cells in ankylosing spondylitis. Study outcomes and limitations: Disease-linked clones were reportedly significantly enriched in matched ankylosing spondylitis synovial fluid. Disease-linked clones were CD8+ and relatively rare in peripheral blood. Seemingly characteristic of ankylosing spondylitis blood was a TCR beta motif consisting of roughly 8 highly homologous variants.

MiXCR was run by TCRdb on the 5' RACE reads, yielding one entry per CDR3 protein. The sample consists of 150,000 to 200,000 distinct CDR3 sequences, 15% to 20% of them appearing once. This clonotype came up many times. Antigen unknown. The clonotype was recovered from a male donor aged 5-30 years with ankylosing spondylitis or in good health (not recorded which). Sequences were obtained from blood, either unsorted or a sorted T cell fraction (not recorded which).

The CDR3 protein is CASSGLGLQRLNRYNEQFF. In DNA form, the CDR3 reads TGTGCCAGCTCGGGTTTGGGGCTTCAACGCCTTAACAGATACAATGAGCAGTTCTTC. The genes are TRBV12-3 or TRBV12-4 and TRBJ2-1; the D gene is possibly TRBD1 (5 bases). The CDR3 runs to 19 residues. The V and J ends lost 8 bases and 4 bases respectively, with 30 bases between them.